The clone carrying this T cell receptor (beta chain) was recorded many times. Its antigen remains unidentified. This sample was included in a study of T cell repertoires in cytomegalovirus infection. Whole-study findings and limits: Public TCR beta family frequency separated CMV-and-HLA carriers, including in an independent cohort. There were HLA-C-restricted CMV-specific TCR beta clonotypes dominating the ex vivo response.

TCRdb redid the calling of the reads with MiXCR, one entry per CDR3 protein. The sample gives around 440,000 distinct CDR3 sequences, around 11% of which show up once; 10% to 13% is in the top ten. The sample taken for sequencing was PBMCs. The clonotype was recovered from a human donor in good health (CMV status not recorded). Some clones in this sample may be carry-over from other donors' samples.

CDR3 in DNA: TGTGCCAGCAGTCCTCTTGCCAGGGGCTTACAAGAGACCCAGTACTTC. Translated: CASSPLARGLQETQYF. V and J are TRBV28 and TRBJ2-5, with a weak D call TRBD1 (6 bases). V gave up 5 bases and J gave up 2 bases, with 18 bases separating them. The CDR3 runs to 16 residues. The germline gives CDR1 MDHEN, CDR2 SYDVKM. Filled out from reference TRBV28 and TRBJ2-5, the complete variable domain reads DVKVTQSSRYLVKRTGEKVFLECVQDMDHENMFWYRQDPGLGLRLIYFSYDVKMKEKGDIPEGYSVSREKKERFSLILESASTNQTSMYLCASSPLARGLQETQYFGPGTRLLVL.